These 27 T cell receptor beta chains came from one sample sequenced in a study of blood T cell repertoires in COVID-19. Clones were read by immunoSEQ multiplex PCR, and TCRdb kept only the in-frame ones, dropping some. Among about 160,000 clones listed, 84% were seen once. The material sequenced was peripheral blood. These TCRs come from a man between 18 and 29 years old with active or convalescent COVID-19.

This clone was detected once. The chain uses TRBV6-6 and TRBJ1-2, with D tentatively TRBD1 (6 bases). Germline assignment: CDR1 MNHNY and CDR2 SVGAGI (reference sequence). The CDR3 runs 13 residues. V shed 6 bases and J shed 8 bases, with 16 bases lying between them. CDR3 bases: TGTGCCAGCAGCGATGGGACAATCGGAGGCTACACCTTC. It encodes CASSDGTIGGYTF.

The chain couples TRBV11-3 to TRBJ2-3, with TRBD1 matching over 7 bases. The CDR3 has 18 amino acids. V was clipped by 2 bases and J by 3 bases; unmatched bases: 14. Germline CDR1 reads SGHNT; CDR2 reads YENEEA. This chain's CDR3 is CASSLTPGSPGQTDTQYF. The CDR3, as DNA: TGTGCCAGCAGCTTAACCCCCGGGTCACCGGGACAGACAGATACGCAGTATTTT.

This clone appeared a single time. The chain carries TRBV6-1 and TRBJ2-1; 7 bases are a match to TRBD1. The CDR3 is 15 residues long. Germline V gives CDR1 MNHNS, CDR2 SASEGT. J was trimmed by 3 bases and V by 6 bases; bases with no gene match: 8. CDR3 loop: CASSSGTVSYNEQFF. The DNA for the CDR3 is TGTGCCAGCAGCTCTGGGACAGTGAGCTACAATGAGCAGTTCTTC.

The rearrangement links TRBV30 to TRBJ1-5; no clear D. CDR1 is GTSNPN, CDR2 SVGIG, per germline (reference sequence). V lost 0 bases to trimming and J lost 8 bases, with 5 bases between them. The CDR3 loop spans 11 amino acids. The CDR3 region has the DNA TGTGCCTGGAGTGTCGGTAAGCCCCAGCATTTT. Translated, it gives CAWSVGKPQHF. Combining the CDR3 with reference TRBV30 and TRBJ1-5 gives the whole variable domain SQTIHQWPATLVQPVGSPLSLECTVEGTSNPNLYWYRQAAGRGLQLLFYSVGIGQISSEVPQNLSASRPQDRQFILSSKKLLLSDSGFYLCAWSVGKPQHFGDGTRLSIL.

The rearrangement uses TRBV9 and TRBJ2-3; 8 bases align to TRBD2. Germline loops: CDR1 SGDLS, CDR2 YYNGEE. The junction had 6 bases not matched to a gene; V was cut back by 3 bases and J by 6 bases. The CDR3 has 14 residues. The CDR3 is CASSGGSGVDTQYF. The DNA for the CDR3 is TGTGCCAGCAGCGGTGGTAGCGGGGTGGATACGCAGTATTTT.

CDR3 loop: CASSLLLANTGELFF. CDR3 nucleotides: TGTGCCAGCAGCCTACTACTAGCGAACACCGGGGAGCTGTTTTTT. The rearrangement joins TRBV7-9 to TRBJ2-2; possibly TRBD2 for D (5 bases). Germline CDR1 SEHNR, CDR2 FQNEAQ (reference sequence). This CDR3 spans 15 amino acids. The V and J ends lost 5 bases and 0 bases respectively, with 10 bases between them.

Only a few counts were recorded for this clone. The CDR3 nucleotides read TGTGCCAGCAGTGAAACCGGGACAGGGGGCGGGAAAAACATTCAGTACTTC. Encoded protein: CASSETGTGGGKNIQYF. The gene calls are TRBV6-1 and TRBJ2-4; 12 bases fit TRBD1. V was pared by 2 bases and J by 4 bases, with 6 bases of the junction left unmatched. CDR1 is MNHNS and CDR2 is SASEGT in the germline V gene. The CDR3 runs to 17 residues.

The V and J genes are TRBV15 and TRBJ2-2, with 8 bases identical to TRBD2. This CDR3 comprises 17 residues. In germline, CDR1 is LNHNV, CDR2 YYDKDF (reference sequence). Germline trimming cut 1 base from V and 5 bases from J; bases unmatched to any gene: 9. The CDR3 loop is CATSRGREREKTGELFF. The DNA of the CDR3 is TGTGCCACCAGCAGAGGGCGTGAGCGGGAGAAAACCGGGGAGCTGTTTTTT.

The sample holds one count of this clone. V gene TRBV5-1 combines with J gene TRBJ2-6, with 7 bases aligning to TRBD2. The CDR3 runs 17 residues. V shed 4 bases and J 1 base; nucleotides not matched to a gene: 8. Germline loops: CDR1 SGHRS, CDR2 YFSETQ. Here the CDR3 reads CASSISGVGSGANVLTF. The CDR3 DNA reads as TGCGCCAGCAGCATAAGCGGGGTCGGGTCTGGGGCCAACGTCCTGACTTTC.

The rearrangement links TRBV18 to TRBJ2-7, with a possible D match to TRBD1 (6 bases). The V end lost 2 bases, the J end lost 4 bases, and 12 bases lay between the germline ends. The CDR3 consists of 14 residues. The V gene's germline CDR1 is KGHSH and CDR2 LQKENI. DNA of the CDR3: TGTGCCAGCTCACCATACAGGGAAGAATACGAGCAGTACTTC. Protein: CASSPYREEYEQYF.

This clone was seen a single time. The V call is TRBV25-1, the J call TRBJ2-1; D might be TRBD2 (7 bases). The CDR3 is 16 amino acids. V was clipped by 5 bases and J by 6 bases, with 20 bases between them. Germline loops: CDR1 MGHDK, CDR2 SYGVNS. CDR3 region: CASSSVGGAFINEQFF. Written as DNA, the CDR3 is TGTGCCAGCAGTTCAGTTGGGGGGGCGTTCATCAATGAGCAGTTCTTC.

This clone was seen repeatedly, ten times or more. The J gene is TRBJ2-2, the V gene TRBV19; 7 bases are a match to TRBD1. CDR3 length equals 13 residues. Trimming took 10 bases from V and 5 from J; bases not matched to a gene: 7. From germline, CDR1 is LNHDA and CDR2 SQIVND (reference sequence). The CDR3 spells CATDTGATGELFF. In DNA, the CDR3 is TGTGCCACCGACACAGGGGCAACCGGGGAGCTGTTTTTT.

The DNA for the CDR3 is TGTGCCAGCAGCCCTATAACGGTCGGGGTTACAGAGACCCAGTACTTC. Protein: CASSPITVGVTETQYF. V usage is TRBV7-9 and J usage is TRBJ2-5; D may be TRBD2 (5 bases). The CDR3 is 16 amino acids. Germline-derived CDR1 and CDR2 are SEHNR and FQNEAQ (reference sequence). V was cut by 5 bases and J by 4 bases, with 20 bases left in between.

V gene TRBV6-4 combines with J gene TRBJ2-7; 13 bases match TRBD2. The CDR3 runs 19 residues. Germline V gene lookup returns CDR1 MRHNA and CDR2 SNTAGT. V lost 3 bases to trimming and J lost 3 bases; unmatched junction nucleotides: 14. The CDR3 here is CASSDTGPTGTSGDYEQYF. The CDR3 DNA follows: TGTGCCAGCAGTGATACGGGACCCACGGGGACTAGCGGGGACTACGAGCAGTACTTC.

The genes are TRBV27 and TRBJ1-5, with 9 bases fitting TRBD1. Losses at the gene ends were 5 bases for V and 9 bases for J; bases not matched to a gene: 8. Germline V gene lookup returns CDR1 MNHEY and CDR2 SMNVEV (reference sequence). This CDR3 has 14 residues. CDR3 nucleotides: TGTGCCAGCAGTCCACAGGGGGCAAAACTGCCCCAGCATTTT. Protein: CASSPQGAKLPQHF.

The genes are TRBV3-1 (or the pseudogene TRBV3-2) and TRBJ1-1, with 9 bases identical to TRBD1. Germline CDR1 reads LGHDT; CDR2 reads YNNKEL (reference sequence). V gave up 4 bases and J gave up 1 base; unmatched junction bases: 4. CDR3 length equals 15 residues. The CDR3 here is CASSPWTGANTEAFF. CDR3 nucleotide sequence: TGTGCCAGCAGCCCCTGGACAGGGGCGAACACTGAAGCTTTCTTT.

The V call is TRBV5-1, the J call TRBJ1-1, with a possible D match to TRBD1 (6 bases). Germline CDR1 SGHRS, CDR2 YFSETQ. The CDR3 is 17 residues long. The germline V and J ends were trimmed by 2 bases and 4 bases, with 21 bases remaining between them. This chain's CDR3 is CASSFQGLGERGTEAFF. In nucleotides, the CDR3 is TGCGCCAGCAGCTTCCAGGGGCTAGGGGAGAGAGGCACTGAAGCTTTCTTT. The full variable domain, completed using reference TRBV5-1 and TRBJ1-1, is KAGVTQTPRYLIKTRGQQVTLSCSPISGHRSVSWYQQTPGQGLQFLFEYFSETQRNKGNFPGRFSGRQFSNSRSEMNVSTLELGDSALYLCASSFQGLGERGTEAFFGQGTRLTVV.

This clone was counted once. The CDR3 region has the DNA TGTGCCAGCAGTCCGACACCTCCCTACGAGCAGTACTTC. It encodes CASSPTPPYEQYF. V usage is TRBV6-5 and J usage is TRBJ2-7; the D is unclear. V was cut by 5 bases and J by 2 bases, with 10 bases left in between. The CDR3 covers 13 residues. Germline loops: CDR1 MNHEY, CDR2 SVGAGI.

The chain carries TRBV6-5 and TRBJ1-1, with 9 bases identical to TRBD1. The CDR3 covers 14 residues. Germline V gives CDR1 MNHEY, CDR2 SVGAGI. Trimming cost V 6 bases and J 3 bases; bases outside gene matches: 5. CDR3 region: CASSNRGPDTEAFF. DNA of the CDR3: TGTGCCAGCAGCAACAGGGGGCCGGACACTGAAGCTTTCTTT.

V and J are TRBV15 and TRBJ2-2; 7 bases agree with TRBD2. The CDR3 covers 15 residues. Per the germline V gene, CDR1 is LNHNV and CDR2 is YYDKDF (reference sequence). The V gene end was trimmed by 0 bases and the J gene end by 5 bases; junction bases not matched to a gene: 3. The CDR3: CATSRDLGGTGELFF. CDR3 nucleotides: TGTGCCACCAGCAGAGATCTGGGGGGGACCGGGGAGCTGTTTTTT.

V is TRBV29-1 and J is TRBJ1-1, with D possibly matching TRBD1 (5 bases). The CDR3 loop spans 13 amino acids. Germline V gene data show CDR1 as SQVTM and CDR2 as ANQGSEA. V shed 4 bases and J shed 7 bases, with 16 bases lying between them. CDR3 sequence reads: CSVANRGWFEAFF. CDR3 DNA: TGCAGCGTTGCTAACCGGGGGTGGTTTGAAGCTTTCTTT.

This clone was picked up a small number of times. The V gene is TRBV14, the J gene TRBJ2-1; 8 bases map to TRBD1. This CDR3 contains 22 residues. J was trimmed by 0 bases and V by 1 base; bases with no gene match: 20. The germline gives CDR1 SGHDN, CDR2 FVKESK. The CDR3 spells CASSQGGRQGSGVLSSYNEQFF. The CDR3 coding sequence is TGTGCCAGCAGCCAAGGGGGGCGACAGGGGTCGGGAGTGTTATCCTCCTACAATGAGCAGTTCTTC. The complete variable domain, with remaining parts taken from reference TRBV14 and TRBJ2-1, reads EAGVTQFPSHSVIEKGQTVTLRCDPISGHDNLYWYRRVMGKEIKFLLHFVKESKQDESGMPNNRFLAERTGGTYSTLKVQPAELEDSGVYFCASSQGGRQGSGVLSSYNEQFFGPGTRLTVL.

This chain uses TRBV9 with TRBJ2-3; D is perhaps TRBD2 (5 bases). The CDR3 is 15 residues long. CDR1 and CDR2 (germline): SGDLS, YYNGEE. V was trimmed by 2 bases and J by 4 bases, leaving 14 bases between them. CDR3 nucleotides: TGTGCCAGCAGCGTGGGAGCAAGGGATTCAGATACGCAGTATTTT. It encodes CASSVGARDSDTQYF. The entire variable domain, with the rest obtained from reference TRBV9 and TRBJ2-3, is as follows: DSGVTQTPKHLITATGQRVTLRCSPRSGDLSVYWYQQSLDQGLQFLIQYYNGEERAKGNILERFSAQQFPDLHSELNLSSLELGDSALYFCASSVGARDSDTQYFGPGTRLTVL.

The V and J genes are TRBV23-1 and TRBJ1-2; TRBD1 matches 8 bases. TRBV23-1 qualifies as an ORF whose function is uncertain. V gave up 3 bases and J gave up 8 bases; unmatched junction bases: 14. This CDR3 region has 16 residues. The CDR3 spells CASSQFAAGGDEGYTF. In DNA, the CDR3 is TGCGCCAGCAGTCAGTTTGCGGCAGGGGGCGATGAGGGCTACACCTTC.

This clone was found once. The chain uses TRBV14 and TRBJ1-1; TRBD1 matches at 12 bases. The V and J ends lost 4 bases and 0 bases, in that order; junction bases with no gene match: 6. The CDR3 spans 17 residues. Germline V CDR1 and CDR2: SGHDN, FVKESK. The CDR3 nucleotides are TGTGCCAGCAGCCGTGGGACAGGGGGCTCCATGAACACTGAAGCTTTCTTT. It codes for CASSRGTGGSMNTEAFF. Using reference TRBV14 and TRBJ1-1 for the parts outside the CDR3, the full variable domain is EAGVTQFPSHSVIEKGQTVTLRCDPISGHDNLYWYRRVMGKEIKFLLHFVKESKQDESGMPNNRFLAERTGGTYSTLKVQPAELEDSGVYFCASSRGTGGSMNTEAFFGQGTRLTVV.

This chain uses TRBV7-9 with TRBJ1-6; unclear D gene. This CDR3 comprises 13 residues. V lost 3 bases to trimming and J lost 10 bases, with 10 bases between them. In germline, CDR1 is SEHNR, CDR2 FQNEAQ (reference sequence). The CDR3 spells CASSFFQNSPLHF. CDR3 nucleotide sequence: TGTGCCAGCAGCTTTTTTCAGAACTCACCCCTCCACTTT. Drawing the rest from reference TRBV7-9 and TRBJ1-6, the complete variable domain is DTGVSQNPRHKITKRGQNVTFRCDPISEHNRLYWYRQTLGQGPEFLTYFQNEAQLEKSRLLSDRFSAERPKGSFSTLEIQRTEQGDSAMYLCASSFFQNSPLHFGNGTRLTVT.

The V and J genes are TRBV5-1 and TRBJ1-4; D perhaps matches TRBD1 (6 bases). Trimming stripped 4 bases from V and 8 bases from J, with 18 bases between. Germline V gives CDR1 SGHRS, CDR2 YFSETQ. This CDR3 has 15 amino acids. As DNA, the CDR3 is TGCGCCAGCAGCCGTGAAGGGGACATGGGGGAAAAACTGTTTTTT. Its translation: CASSREGDMGEKLFF.